These T cell receptor beta chains were read from a single sample in a study of T-cell memory formation after mild COVID-19. TCRdb redid the calling of the 5' RACE reads with MiXCR, one entry per CDR3 protein. This repertoire shows roughly 250,000 distinct CDR3 sequences, about 17% found once; its top ten account for around 3.8%. Sequencing used PBMCs or a T cell subset sorted from them (not recorded which). All receptors derive from a man aged 18-30 years who had mild COVID-19 (a few samples of this study predate the infection). Cell type and time point are not known. Both conserved end residues are part of each CDR3. D genes are given only for firm matches. Clone size is stated in some rows and not others, as once, few, many or a class when expanded.

v_call	j_call	d_call	clone_size	cdr3_aa	cdr3_nt
TRBV4-2	TRBJ1-5	TRBD1	NA	CASSQDRDRVGQPQHF	TGTGCCAGCAGCCAAGATCGGGACAGGGTAGGTCAGCCCCAGCATTTT
TRBV20-1	TRBJ1-1	NA	few	CSASGIANTEAFF	TGCAGTGCTAGCGGCATTGCGAACACTGAAGCTTTCTTT
TRBV6-2/TRBV6-3	TRBJ2-3	TRBD2	few	CASRLARDVGTQYF	TGTGCCAGCAGACTAGCGAGGGACGTGGGAACGCAGTATTTT
TRBV4-1	TRBJ2-5	TRBD2	NA	CASSQGSGLAGGETQYF	TGCGCCAGCAGCCAAGGTTCGGGACTAGCGGGGGGCGAGACCCAGTACTTC
TRBV20-1	TRBJ1-3	NA	NA	CSARDRTNSGNTIYF	TGCAGTGCTAGAGATAGGACCAACTCTGGAAACACCATATATTTT
TRBV2	TRBJ1-1	NA	few	CASSERAGRTEAFF	TGTGCCAGCAGTGAACGGGCAGGGCGTACTGAAGCTTTCTTT
TRBV12-3/TRBV12-4	TRBJ1-5	TRBD1	NA	CASSSTGNNQPQHF	TGTGCCAGCAGTTCGACAGGGAACAATCAGCCCCAGCATTTT
TRBV7-8	TRBJ1-1	TRBD1	NA	CASSAQGGVEAFF	TGTGCCAGCAGCGCCCAGGGGGGGGTAGAAGCTTTCTTT
TRBV19	TRBJ2-6	NA	few	CASSRTRRASGANVLTF	TGTGCCAGTAGTAGAACACGGAGGGCCTCTGGGGCCAACGTCCTGACTTTC
TRBV24-1	TRBJ1-1	NA	NA	CATRSSWNTEAFF	TGTGCCACCAGGAGCAGTTGGAACACTGAAGCTTTCTTT
TRBV20-1	TRBJ1-1	NA	NA	CSAMAGNTEAFF	TGCAGTGCTATGGCGGGCAACACTGAAGCTTTCTTT